These 16 T cell receptor beta chains were all obtained from the same sample, sequenced in a study of T cell responses to AZD1222 COVID-19 vaccine. Here immunoSEQ multiplex PCR was the method, and the copy in TCRdb shows in-frame clones only, minus some. The sample has 94,000 or so clones, roughly 90% seen once; the top ten hold approximately 24%. Here the sequenced sample was peripheral blood, taken on day 0 of AZD1222 vaccination. Receptors originate from an adult in good health.

CDR3 amino acids: CASSQGAGDNQPQHF. CDR3 sequence (DNA): TGTGCCAGCAGCCAAGGGGCCGGCGACAATCAGCCCCAGCATTTT. The chain employs TRBV14 and TRBJ1-5; no definite D call. Trimming shortened V by 1 base and J by 3 bases, and 10 bases separated the two germline ends. Germline V CDR1 and CDR2: SGHDN, FVKESK. The CDR3 runs to 15 residues.

This chain connects TRBV28 to TRBJ1-2; TRBD1 is a possible D gene (5 bases). Germline CDR1 is MDHEN and CDR2 is SYDVKM. There are 15 residues in the CDR3. Between the trimmed V and J ends, which lost 5 bases and 2 bases, there was a span of 15 bases. CDR3 sequence: CASSRADIRNYGYTF. CDR3 nucleotide sequence: TGTGCCAGCAGTAGAGCGGACATACGAAACTATGGCTACACCTTC.

This rearrangement joins TRBV6-5 to TRBJ2-7; D is undetermined. The CDR3 extends over 13 amino acids. Trimming shortened V by 2 bases and J by 0 bases, and 5 bases separated the two germline ends. Germline-derived CDR1 and CDR2 are MNHEY and SVGAGI. For the CDR3, the DNA is TGTGCCAGCAGTTACGGCATCTCCTACGAGCAGTACTTC. It translates to CASSYGISYEQYF.

The chain couples TRBV9 to TRBJ2-1, with D perhaps TRBD1 (6 bases). The germline V and J ends were trimmed by 3 bases and 1 base, with 14 bases remaining between them. This CDR3 region has 16 residues. Germline V gives CDR1 SGDLS, CDR2 YYNGEE. The CDR3 DNA is TGTGCCAGCAGCGCCTCGGGCAGGGGATCCTACAATGAGCAGTTCTTC. Amino acid sequence: CASSASGRGSYNEQFF.

The chain combines TRBV27 with TRBJ2-3; D might be TRBD1 (6 bases). The CDR3 consists of 15 residues. The V gene's germline CDR1 is MNHEY and CDR2 SMNVEV (reference sequence). The ends were cut back, 6 bases at V and 0 bases at J, with 13 bases in the middle. Here the CDR3 DNA reads TGTGCCAGCAGAGTACAGGGATCGAGCACAGATACGCAGTATTTT. Amino acids: CASRVQGSSTDTQYF.

The chain couples TRBV4-3 to TRBJ2-7, with 8 bases that match TRBD1. The V segment lost 1 base and the J segment 5 bases; nucleotides outside the gene matches: 4. Germline V gives CDR1 LGHNA, CDR2 YSLEER. The CDR3 is 14 amino acids. CDR3 region: CASSQGTGTHEQYF. In DNA, the CDR3 is TGCGCCAGCAGCCAAGGGACAGGGACCCACGAGCAGTACTTC.

J is TRBJ1-2 and V is TRBV27; tentatively, D is TRBD1 (6 bases). Germline V gene data show CDR1 as MNHEY and CDR2 as SMNVEV (reference sequence). V was pared by 6 bases and J by 4 bases, with 15 bases between. This CDR3 is built from 14 residues. This CDR3 reads CASRPGEGGYGYTF. In DNA, the CDR3 is TGTGCCAGCAGACCCGGGGAAGGGGGCTATGGCTACACCTTC.

This rearrangement joins TRBV12-3 or TRBV12-4 to TRBJ1-3; 8 bases are shared with TRBD1. The length of the CDR3 is 13 residues. The V gene end was trimmed by 4 bases and the J gene end by 9 bases; junction bases not matched to a gene: 5. The CDR3 DNA reads TGTGCCAGCAGTTCCCGACAGGGGAGCACCATATATTTT. Translation gives CASSSRQGSTIYF.

V gene TRBV7-3 combines with J gene TRBJ1-5; a possible D gene is TRBD1 (6 bases). V was shortened by 5 bases and J by 3 bases, with 14 bases between the two germline ends. The CDR3 is 15 residues long. The germline gives CDR1 SGHTA, CDR2 FQGTGA. CDR3 protein: CASSPQSGVNQPQHF. In DNA form, the CDR3 reads TGTGCCAGCAGCCCCCAGTCAGGGGTCAATCAGCCCCAGCATTTT.

This sequence joins TRBV5-6 and TRBJ2-1; 12 positions agree with TRBD2. The CDR3 is 15 amino acids. The V segment lost 0 bases and the J segment 6 bases; nucleotides outside the gene matches: 1. From germline, CDR1 is SGHDT and CDR2 YYEEEE. This CDR3 is CASSLGLAGVNEQFF. As DNA, the CDR3 is TGTGCCAGCAGCTTGGGACTAGCGGGAGTCAATGAGCAGTTCTTC.

This chain connects TRBV18 to TRBJ2-3, with D possibly being TRBD1 (6 bases). Per germline, CDR1 KGHSH and CDR2 LQKENI. V lost 3 bases, J lost 2 bases, and 12 bases lay in between. The CDR3 has 15 amino acids. CDR3 coding DNA: TGTGCCAGCTCACCCCCGGGACACTCCACAGATACGCAGTATTTT. This gives the protein CASSPPGHSTDTQYF.

This clone has just one count. This chain joins TRBV7-2 and TRBJ1-2; D gene ambiguous. Germline values: CDR1 SGHTA, CDR2 FQGNSA. This CDR3 region has 14 residues. V was clipped by 5 bases and J by 7 bases, with 17 bases between them. CDR3 protein: CASSPPGPLFGYTF. CDR3 DNA sequence: TGTGCCAGCAGCCCACCAGGCCCCTTGTTTGGCTACACCTTC.

This chain connects TRBV9 to TRBJ2-1; D is perhaps TRBD1 or TRBD2 (5 bases each). Germline CDR1 SGDLS, CDR2 YYNGEE. The CDR3 totals 15 residues. V was shortened by 5 bases and J by 0 bases, with 12 bases between the two germline ends. CDR3 coding DNA: TGTGCCAGCAGGGGGGACGGTCCCTCCTACAATGAGCAGTTCTTC. Translation gives CASRGDGPSYNEQFF.

V gene TRBV19 combines with J gene TRBJ2-7; 9 bases align to TRBD1. The CDR3 loop spans 14 amino acids. Per the germline V gene, CDR1 is LNHDA and CDR2 is SQIVND (reference sequence). V lost 8 bases to trimming and J lost 3 bases; unmatched junction nucleotides: 8. The DNA for the CDR3 is TGTGCCAGTTCACAGGGGGCGTCCCTCTACGAGCAGTACTTC. Encoded protein: CASSQGASLYEQYF. The full variable domain, rest sourced from reference TRBV19 and TRBJ2-7, is DGGITQSPKYLFRKEGQNVTLSCEQNLNHDAMYWYRQDPGQGLRLIYYSQIVNDFQKGDIAEGYSVSREKKESFPLTVTSAQKNPTAFYLCASSQGASLYEQYFGPGTRLTVT.

The V and J genes are TRBV2 and TRBJ1-1; D is uncertain. This CDR3 region has 13 residues. Between the trimmed V and J ends, which lost 10 bases and 5 bases, there was a span of 17 bases. The germline V gene has CDR1 SNHLY and CDR2 FYNNEI. The CDR3: CATVVLIGTEAFF. The CDR3 nucleotides read TGTGCCACCGTAGTTCTTATCGGGACTGAAGCTTTCTTT.

The chain is built from TRBV19 and TRBJ1-1; D is ambiguous. The V end was cut by 3 bases, the J end by 2 bases, with 10 bases between. This CDR3 region has 14 residues. Germline V lookup: CDR1 LNHDA, CDR2 SQIVND (reference sequence). The CDR3 sequence is CASSISGINTEAFF. The CDR3 region has the DNA TGTGCCAGTAGTATTTCCGGTATAAACACTGAAGCTTTCTTT.